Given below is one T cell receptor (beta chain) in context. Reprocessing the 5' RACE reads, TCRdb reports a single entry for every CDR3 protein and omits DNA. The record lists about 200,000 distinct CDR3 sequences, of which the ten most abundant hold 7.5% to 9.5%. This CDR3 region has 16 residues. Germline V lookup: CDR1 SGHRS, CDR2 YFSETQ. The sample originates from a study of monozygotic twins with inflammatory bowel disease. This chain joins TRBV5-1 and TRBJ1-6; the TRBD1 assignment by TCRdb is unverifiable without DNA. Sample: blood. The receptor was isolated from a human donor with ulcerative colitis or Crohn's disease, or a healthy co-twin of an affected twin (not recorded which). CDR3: CASSFKTERYNSPLHF.